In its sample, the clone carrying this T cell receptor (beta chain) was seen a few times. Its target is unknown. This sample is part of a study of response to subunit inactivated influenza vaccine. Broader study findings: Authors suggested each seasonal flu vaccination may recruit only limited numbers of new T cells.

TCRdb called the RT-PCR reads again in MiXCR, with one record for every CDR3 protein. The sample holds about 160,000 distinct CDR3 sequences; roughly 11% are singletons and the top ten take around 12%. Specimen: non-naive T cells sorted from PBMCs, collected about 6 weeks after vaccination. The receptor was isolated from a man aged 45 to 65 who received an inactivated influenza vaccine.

CDR3 in DNA: TGCAGTGCTAGAGATAGTTCGACTAGCCAGGAGACCCAGTACTTC. Translated, it gives CSARDSSTSQETQYF. The V and J genes are TRBV20-1 and TRBJ2-5; 7 nucleotides agree with TRBD2. This CDR3 comprises 15 residues. Germline values: CDR1 DFQATT, CDR2 SNEGSKA (reference sequence). V dropped 0 bases and J dropped 5; count of bases not matched to a gene: 9.